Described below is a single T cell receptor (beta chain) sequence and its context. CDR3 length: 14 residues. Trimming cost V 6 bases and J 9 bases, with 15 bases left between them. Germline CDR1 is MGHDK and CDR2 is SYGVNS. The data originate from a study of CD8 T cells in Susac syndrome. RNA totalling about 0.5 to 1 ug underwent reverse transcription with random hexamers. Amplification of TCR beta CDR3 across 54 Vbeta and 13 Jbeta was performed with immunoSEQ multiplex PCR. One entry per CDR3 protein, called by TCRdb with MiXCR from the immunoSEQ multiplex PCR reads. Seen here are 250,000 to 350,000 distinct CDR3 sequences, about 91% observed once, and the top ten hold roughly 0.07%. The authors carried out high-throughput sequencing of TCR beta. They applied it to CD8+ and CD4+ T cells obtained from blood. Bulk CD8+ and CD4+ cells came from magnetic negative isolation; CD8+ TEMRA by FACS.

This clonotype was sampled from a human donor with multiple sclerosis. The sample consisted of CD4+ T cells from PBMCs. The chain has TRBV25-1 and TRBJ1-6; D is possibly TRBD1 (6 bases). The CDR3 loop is CASSQTGRSSPLHF. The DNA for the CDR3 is TGTGCCAGCAGCCAAACAGGGAGGAGTTCACCCCTCCACTTT.